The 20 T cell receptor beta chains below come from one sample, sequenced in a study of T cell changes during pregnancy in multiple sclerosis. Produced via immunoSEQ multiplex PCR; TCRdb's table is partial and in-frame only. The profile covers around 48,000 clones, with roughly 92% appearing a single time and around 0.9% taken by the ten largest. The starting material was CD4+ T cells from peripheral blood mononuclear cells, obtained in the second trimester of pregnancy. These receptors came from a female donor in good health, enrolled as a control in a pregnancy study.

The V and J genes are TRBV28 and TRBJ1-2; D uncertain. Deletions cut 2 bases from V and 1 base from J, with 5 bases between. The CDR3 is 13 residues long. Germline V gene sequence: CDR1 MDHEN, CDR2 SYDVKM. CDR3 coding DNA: TGTGCCAGCAGTTTACAGGTTAACTATGGCTACACCTTC. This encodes CASSLQVNYGYTF.

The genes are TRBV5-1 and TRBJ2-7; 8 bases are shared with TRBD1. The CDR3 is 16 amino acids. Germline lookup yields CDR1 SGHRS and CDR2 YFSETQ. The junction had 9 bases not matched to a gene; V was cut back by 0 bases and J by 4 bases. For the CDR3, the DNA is TGCGCCAGCAGCTTGGCTCCCGACAGGGGTGATTACGAGCAGTACTTC. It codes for CASSLAPDRGDYEQYF.

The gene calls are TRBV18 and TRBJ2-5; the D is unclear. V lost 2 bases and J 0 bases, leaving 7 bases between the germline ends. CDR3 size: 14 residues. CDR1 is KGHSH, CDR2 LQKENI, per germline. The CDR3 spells CASSPNTDQETQYF. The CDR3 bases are TGTGCCAGCTCACCAAACACAGACCAAGAGACCCAGTACTTC.

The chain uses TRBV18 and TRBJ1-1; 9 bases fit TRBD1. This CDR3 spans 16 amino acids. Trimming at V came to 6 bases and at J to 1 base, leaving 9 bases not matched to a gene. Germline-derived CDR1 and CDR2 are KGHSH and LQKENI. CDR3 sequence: CASSRTPGQGNTEAFF. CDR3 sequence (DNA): TGTGCCAGCTCCAGGACACCGGGACAGGGGAACACTGAAGCTTTCTTT.

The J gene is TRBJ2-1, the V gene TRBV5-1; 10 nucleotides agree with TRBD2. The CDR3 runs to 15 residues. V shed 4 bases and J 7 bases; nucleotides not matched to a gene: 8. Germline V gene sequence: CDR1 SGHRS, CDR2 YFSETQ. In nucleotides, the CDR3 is TGCGCCAGCAGCCTTAGCGGGGGGCTGGGGAATGAGCAGTTCTTC. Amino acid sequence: CASSLSGGLGNEQFF.

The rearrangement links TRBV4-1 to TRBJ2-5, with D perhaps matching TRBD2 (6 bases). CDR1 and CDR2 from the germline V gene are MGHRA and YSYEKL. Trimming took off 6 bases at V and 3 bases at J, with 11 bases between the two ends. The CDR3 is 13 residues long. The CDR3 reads CASRAAGKETQYF. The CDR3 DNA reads TGCGCCAGCAGGGCCGCGGGGAAAGAGACCCAGTACTTC.

The CDR3 loop is CSVEPELAGAAETQYF. DNA for the CDR3: TGCAGCGTTGAACCGGAACTAGCGGGAGCCGCGGAGACCCAGTACTTC. The chain has TRBV29-1 and TRBJ2-5; the match to TRBD2 covers 11 bases. This CDR3 comprises 16 residues. Per germline, CDR1 SQVTM and CDR2 ANQGSEA. The V gene end was trimmed by 2 bases and the J gene end by 5 bases; junction bases not matched to a gene: 10.

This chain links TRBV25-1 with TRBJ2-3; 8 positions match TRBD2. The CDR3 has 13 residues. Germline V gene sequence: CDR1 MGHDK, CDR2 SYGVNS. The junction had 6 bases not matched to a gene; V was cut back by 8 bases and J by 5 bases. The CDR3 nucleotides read TGTGCCAGCTCCCCTGCGGGAGGAGATACGCAGTATTTT. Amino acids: CASSPAGGDTQYF.

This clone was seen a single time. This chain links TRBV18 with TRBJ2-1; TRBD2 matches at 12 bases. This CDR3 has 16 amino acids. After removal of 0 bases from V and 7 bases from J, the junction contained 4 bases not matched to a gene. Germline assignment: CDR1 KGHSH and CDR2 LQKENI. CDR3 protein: CASSPPRLAGGNEQFF. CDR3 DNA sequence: TGTGCCAGCTCACCACCGCGGCTAGCGGGGGGGAATGAGCAGTTCTTC.

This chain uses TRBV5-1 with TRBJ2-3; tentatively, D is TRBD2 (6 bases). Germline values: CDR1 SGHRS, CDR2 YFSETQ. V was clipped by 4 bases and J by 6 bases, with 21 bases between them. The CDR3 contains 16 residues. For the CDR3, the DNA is TGCGCCAGCAGCCCCCCTGGACTACCCGGTGGGGATACGCAGTATTTT. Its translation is CASSPPGLPGGDTQYF.

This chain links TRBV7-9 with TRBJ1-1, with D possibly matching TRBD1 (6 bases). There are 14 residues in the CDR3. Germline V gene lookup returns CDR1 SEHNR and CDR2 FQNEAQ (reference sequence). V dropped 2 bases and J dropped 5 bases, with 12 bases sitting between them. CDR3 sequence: CASSLSRGGTEAFF. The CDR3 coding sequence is TGTGCCAGCAGCTTATCTAGAGGGGGAACTGAAGCTTTCTTT. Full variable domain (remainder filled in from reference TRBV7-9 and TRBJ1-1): DTGVSQNPRHKITKRGQNVTFRCDPISEHNRLYWYRQTLGQGPEFLTYFQNEAQLEKSRLLSDRFSAERPKGSFSTLEIQRTEQGDSAMYLCASSLSRGGTEAFFGQGTRLTVV.

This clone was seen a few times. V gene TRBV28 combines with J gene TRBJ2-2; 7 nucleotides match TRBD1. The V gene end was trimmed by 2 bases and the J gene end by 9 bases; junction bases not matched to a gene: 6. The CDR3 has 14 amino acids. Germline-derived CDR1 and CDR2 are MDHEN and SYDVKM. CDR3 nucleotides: TGTGCCAGCAGTTTAGAGGCAGGGGGAAGGGAGCTGTTTTTT. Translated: CASSLEAGGRELFF.

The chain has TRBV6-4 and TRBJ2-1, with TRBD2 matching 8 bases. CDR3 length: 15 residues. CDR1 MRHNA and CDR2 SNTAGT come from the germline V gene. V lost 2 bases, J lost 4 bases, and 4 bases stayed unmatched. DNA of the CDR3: TGTGCCAGCAGTGACGGAGCGGGGGAGTACAATGAGCAGTTCTTC. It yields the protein CASSDGAGEYNEQFF.

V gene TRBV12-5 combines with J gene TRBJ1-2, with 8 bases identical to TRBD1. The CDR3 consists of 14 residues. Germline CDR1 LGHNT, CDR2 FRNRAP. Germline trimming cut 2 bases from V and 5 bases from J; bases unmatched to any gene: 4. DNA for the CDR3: TGTGCTAGTGGTTTGTCGACAGGGGTTTATGGCTACACCTTC. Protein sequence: CASGLSTGVYGYTF.

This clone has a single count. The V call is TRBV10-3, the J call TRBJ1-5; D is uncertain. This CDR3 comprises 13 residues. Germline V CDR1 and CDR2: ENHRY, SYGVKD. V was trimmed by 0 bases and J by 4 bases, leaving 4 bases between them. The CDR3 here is CAISESQNQPQHF. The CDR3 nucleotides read TGTGCCATCAGTGAGTCCCAAAATCAGCCCCAGCATTTT.

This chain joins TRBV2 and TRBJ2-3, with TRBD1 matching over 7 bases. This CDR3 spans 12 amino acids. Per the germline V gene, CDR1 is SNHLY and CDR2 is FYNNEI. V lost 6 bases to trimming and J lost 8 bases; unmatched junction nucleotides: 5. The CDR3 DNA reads TGTGCCAGCAGGTCACAGGGGAGTACGCAGTATTTT. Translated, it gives CASRSQGSTQYF.

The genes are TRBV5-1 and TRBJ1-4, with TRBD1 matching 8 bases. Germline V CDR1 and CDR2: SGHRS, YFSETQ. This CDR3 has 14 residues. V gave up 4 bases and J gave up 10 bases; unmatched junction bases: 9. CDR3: CASSRLTGVGKLFF. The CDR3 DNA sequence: TGCGCCAGCAGCCGGTTGACAGGGGTGGGAAAACTGTTTTTT.

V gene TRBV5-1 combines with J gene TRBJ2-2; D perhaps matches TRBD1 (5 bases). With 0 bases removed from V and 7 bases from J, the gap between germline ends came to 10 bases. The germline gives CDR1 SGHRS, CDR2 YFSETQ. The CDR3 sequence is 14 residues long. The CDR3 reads CASSLVSGYGELFF. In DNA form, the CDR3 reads TGCGCCAGCAGCTTGGTATCAGGGTACGGGGAGCTGTTTTTT.

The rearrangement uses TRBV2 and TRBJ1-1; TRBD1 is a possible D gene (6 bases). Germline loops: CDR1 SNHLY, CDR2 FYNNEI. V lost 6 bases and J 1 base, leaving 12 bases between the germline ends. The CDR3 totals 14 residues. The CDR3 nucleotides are TGTGCCAGCAGAGCCTTGGACAGGAACACTGAAGCTTTCTTT. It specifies CASRALDRNTEAFF.

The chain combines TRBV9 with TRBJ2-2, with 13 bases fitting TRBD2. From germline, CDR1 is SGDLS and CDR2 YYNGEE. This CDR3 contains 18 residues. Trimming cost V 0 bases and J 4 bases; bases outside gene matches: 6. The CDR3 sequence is CASSVELAGGRGTGELFF. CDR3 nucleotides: TGTGCCAGCAGCGTAGAACTAGCGGGAGGGCGGGGCACCGGGGAGCTGTTTTTT. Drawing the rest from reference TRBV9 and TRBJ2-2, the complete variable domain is DSGVTQTPKHLITATGQRVTLRCSPRSGDLSVYWYQQSLDQGLQFLIQYYNGEERAKGNILERFSAQQFPDLHSELNLSSLELGDSALYFCASSVELAGGRGTGELFFGEGSRLTVL.